These 24 T cell receptor beta chains originate from one sample sequenced in a study of CD8 T cells in Susac syndrome. Reverse transcription used about 0.5 to 1 ug RNA and random hexamers. TCRdb redid the calling of the immunoSEQ multiplex PCR reads with MiXCR, one entry per CDR3 protein. The repertoire includes fewer than 90,000 distinct CDR3 sequences, roughly 92% of them detected once, and approximately 0.5% sits in the top ten. Source material: CD8+ T cells from PBMCs. The origin of the receptors is a human donor with Susac syndrome.

This chain joins TRBV29-1 and TRBJ2-7; D may be TRBD1 or TRBD2 (5 bases each). Germline-derived CDR1 and CDR2 are SQVTM and ANQGSEA. Trimming stripped 3 bases from V and 3 bases from J, with 6 bases between. The length of the CDR3 is 11 residues. The CDR3 here is CSVEGVYEQYF. The CDR3 DNA sequence: TGCAGCGTTGAGGGGGTCTACGAGCAGTACTTC.

The chain couples TRBV28 to TRBJ1-1, with 7 bases that match TRBD1. The CDR3 covers 14 residues. CDR1 MDHEN and CDR2 SYDVKM come from the germline V gene. V trimming: 4 bases; J trimming: 0 bases; junction bases outside the gene matches: 2. CDR3 sequence reads: CASSYRGLNTEAFF. The CDR3 nucleotides read TGTGCCAGCAGTTACAGGGGACTGAACACTGAAGCTTTCTTT.

V is TRBV20-1 and J is TRBJ2-7, with D unresolved. There are 13 residues in the CDR3. Germline CDR1 is DFQATT and CDR2 is SNEGSKA (reference sequence). V lost 3 bases and J lost 2, with 11 bases in between. The CDR3 reads CSASEGSPYEQYF. CDR3 in DNA: TGCAGTGCTAGCGAAGGAAGTCCCTACGAGCAGTACTTC.

The CDR3 DNA follows: TGTGCCAGCGGGTACCCCAGGGGGATGAACACTGAAGCTTTCTTT. Its translation: CASGYPRGMNTEAFF. The rearrangement uses TRBV2 and TRBJ1-1; 7 bases align to TRBD1. The CDR3 is 15 amino acids. Germline V gene lookup returns CDR1 SNHLY and CDR2 FYNNEI. J lost 0 bases, V lost 8 bases, and 9 bases had no gene match.

The chain couples TRBV4-1 to TRBJ2-2, with 9 bases identical to TRBD1. This CDR3 contains 17 residues. V trimming: 6 bases; J trimming: 5 bases; junction bases outside the gene matches: 13. Germline V CDR1 and CDR2: MGHRA, YSYEKL. The CDR3 DNA sequence: TGCGCCAGCAGACGACCGGGACAGGGAATAGGAACCGGGGAGCTGTTTTTT. Translated: CASRRPGQGIGTGELFF.

This clonotype was seen only once. V is TRBV2 and J is TRBJ1-6; 7 bases line up with TRBD1. CDR3 size: 13 residues. Germline loops: CDR1 SNHLY, CDR2 FYNNEI. V lost 8 bases, J lost 7 bases, and 5 bases stayed unmatched. CDR3 sequence: CASLRQGNSPLHF. The DNA for the CDR3 is TGTGCCAGCCTAAGACAGGGCAATTCACCCCTCCACTTT. The whole variable domain, filled in from reference TRBV2 and TRBJ1-6, reads EPEVTQTPSHQVTQMGQEVILRCVPISNHLYFYWYRQILGQKVEFLVSFYNNEISEKSEIFDDQFSVERPDGSNFTLKIRSTKLEDSAMYFCASLRQGNSPLHFGNGTRLTVT.

The chain combines TRBV30 with TRBJ1-1; D uncertain. Germline V gene data show CDR1 as GTSNPN and CDR2 as SVGIG (reference sequence). The CDR3 totals 10 residues. V lost 8 bases and J 9 bases, leaving 13 bases between the germline ends. DNA for the CDR3: TGTGCCGTGAGGGATCATCAAGCTTTCTTT. It specifies CAVRDHQAFF.

The chain joins TRBV5-1 to TRBJ2-7; D perhaps matches TRBD1 (6 bases). Germline lookup yields CDR1 SGHRS and CDR2 YFSETQ. V dropped 3 bases and J dropped 3 bases, with 10 bases sitting between them. The CDR3 loop spans 13 amino acids. This CDR3 is CASSSQGLYEQYF. The CDR3 DNA follows: TGCGCCAGCAGCTCACAGGGTCTCTACGAGCAGTACTTC.

V usage is TRBV20-1 and J usage is TRBJ1-1; D remains unclear. This CDR3 is built from 13 residues. Trimming took off 0 bases at V and 5 bases at J, with 10 bases between the two ends. CDR1 DFQATT and CDR2 SNEGSKA come from the germline V gene (reference sequence). This CDR3 reads CSARDRRDTEAFF. The CDR3 region has the DNA TGCAGTGCTAGAGATCGACGAGATACTGAAGCTTTCTTT.

V usage is TRBV2 and J usage is TRBJ1-1, with no clear D. Germline values: CDR1 SNHLY, CDR2 FYNNEI. Trimming pared 4 bases from V and 0 bases from J, leaving 6 bases between. This CDR3 has 13 amino acids. The CDR3 region has the DNA TGTGCCAGCAGTGGACTTATGAACACTGAAGCTTTCTTT. This gives the protein CASSGLMNTEAFF.

V usage is TRBV19 and J usage is TRBJ2-3; 8 nucleotides line up with TRBD1. CDR3 size: 16 residues. Germline CDR1 is LNHDA and CDR2 is SQIVND (reference sequence). The trim removed 5 bases at V and 2 bases at J, leaving 9 bases unmatched. CDR3 residues: CASSERTGPLTDTQYF. As DNA, the CDR3 is TGTGCCAGTAGTGAGCGGACAGGGCCCCTCACAGATACGCAGTATTTT.

The V call is TRBV5-1, the J call TRBJ2-5, with D maybe TRBD1 (6 bases). V lost 2 bases and J lost 2, with 13 bases in between. From germline, CDR1 is SGHRS and CDR2 YFSETQ. There are 15 residues in the CDR3. DNA for the CDR3: TGCGCCAGCAGCTTCCGGGCCAGGGGTCAAGAGACCCAGTACTTC. Translating it yields CASSFRARGQETQYF.

The V call is TRBV7-3, the J call TRBJ1-1; D not certain. Looked up from germline, CDR1 is SGHTA and CDR2 is FQGTGA. Deletions cut 5 bases from V and 4 bases from J, with 11 bases between. The CDR3 runs to 13 residues. The CDR3 spells CASSPYWGTEAFF. CDR3 bases: TGTGCCAGCAGCCCCTATTGGGGCACTGAAGCTTTCTTT.

This chain connects TRBV12-3 or TRBV12-4 to TRBJ2-3; 8 nucleotides agree with TRBD1. The J segment lost 4 bases and the V segment lost 2 bases, leaving 2 bases of the junction unmatched. This CDR3 contains 14 residues. The CDR3 DNA reads as TGTGCCAGCAGTTTATCAGGGGGCCCAGATACGCAGTATTTT. Translating it yields CASSLSGGPDTQYF.

This clonotype was found once. The chain recombines TRBV14 with TRBJ2-2; D is uncertain. There are 13 residues in the CDR3. Germline V gene sequence: CDR1 SGHDN, CDR2 FVKESK. The V end was cut by 6 bases, the J end by 6 bases, with 11 bases between. CDR3 sequence: CASRHLVPGELFF. DNA of the CDR3: TGTGCCAGCAGACACCTAGTGCCCGGGGAGCTGTTTTTT.

The J gene is TRBJ2-7, the V gene TRBV3-1, with a possible D match to TRBD1 (5 bases). CDR1 is LGHDT and CDR2 is YNNKEL in the germline V gene (reference sequence). Trimming cost V 3 bases and J 0 bases, with 15 bases left between them. The CDR3 length is 16 residues. DNA of the CDR3: TGTGCCAGCAGCCAGGACACATTGGACGTCTCCTACGAGCAGTACTTC. This translates into CASSQDTLDVSYEQYF.

Only one count was recorded for this clonotype. The V gene is TRBV12-5, the J gene TRBJ2-7; D is possibly TRBD2 (6 bases). The CDR3 sequence is 14 residues long. V lost 7 bases, J lost 2 bases, and 15 bases lay in between. In germline, CDR1 is LGHNT, CDR2 FRNRAP. CDR3 sequence (DNA): TGTGCTAGTGCCCTTAGCGGAAACCCCTACGAGCAGTACTTC. This sequence encodes CASALSGNPYEQYF.

This chain connects TRBV29-1 to TRBJ1-2; D unresolved. The V gene's germline CDR1 is SQVTM and CDR2 ANQGSEA. CDR3 length: 13 residues. The V gene lost 1 base and the J gene lost 8 bases, with 14 bases spanning the gap. The CDR3: CSVEGPLGLGYTF. The CDR3 DNA is TGCAGCGTTGAAGGCCCACTAGGATTAGGCTACACCTTC. Based on the CDR3 plus reference TRBV29-1 and TRBJ1-2, the full variable domain is SAVISQKPSRDICQRGTSLTIQCQVDSQVTMMFWYRQQPGQSLTLIATANQGSEATYESGFVIDKFPISRPNLTFSTLTVSNMSPEDSSIYLCSVEGPLGLGYTFGSGTRLTVV.

This sequence joins TRBV2 and TRBJ2-2; no clear D gene. Trimming took off 1 base at V and 4 bases at J, with 13 bases between the two ends. The CDR3 sequence is 16 residues long. Germline V lookup: CDR1 SNHLY, CDR2 FYNNEI. The CDR3, as DNA: TGTGCCAGCAGTGAAGGGGCCCCGGGCGTCACCGGGGAGCTGTTTTTT. Protein sequence: CASSEGAPGVTGELFF.

The chain links TRBV9 to TRBJ2-7; TRBD2 matches at 8 bases. Trimming at V came to 5 bases and at J to 1 base, leaving 11 bases not matched to a gene. CDR3 length equals 16 residues. Germline CDR1 and CDR2: SGDLS and YYNGEE. CDR3 in amino acids: CASSLGGGTLSYEQYF. DNA of the CDR3: TGTGCCAGCAGTCTCGGGGGGGGAACGCTGTCCTACGAGCAGTACTTC.

The rearrangement links TRBV6-6 to TRBJ2-5; D is unresolved. Germline V gene sequence: CDR1 MNHNY, CDR2 SVGAGI (reference sequence). Trimming pared 0 bases from V and 5 bases from J, leaving 16 bases between. This CDR3 contains 16 residues. In DNA, the CDR3 is TGTGCCAGCAGTTACTCAAACCGGGCCATGGGGGAGACCCAGTACTTC. The encoded protein is CASSYSNRAMGETQYF.

DNA of the CDR3: TGTGCCAGCAGCCCAATCCGGGCCTCGGACGAGCAGTACTTC. Residues: CASSPIRASDEQYF. V usage is TRBV6-6 and J usage is TRBJ2-7, with D hard to call. With 6 bases removed from V and 5 bases from J, the gap between germline ends came to 17 bases. CDR1 is MNHNY and CDR2 is SVGAGI in the germline V gene (reference sequence). CDR3 length equals 14 residues.

The V call is TRBV12-3 or TRBV12-4, the J call TRBJ2-1; 7 bases fit TRBD2. The CDR3 has 15 residues. Losses at the gene ends were 3 bases for V and 4 bases for J; bases not matched to a gene: 6. The chain's CDR3 is CASSLLSGAYNEQFF. The CDR3 DNA reads TGTGCCAGCAGTTTGCTAAGCGGGGCATACAATGAGCAGTTCTTC.

The gene calls are TRBV20-1 and TRBJ2-5; weak D call: TRBD2 (6 bases). CDR1 DFQATT and CDR2 SNEGSKA come from the germline V gene (reference sequence). V lost 7 bases to trimming and J lost 1 base, with 13 bases between them. This CDR3 comprises 13 residues. CDR3 amino acids: CSVTGEGQETQYF. CDR3 nucleotide sequence: TGCAGTGTGACGGGAGAGGGCCAAGAGACCCAGTACTTC.